This TCR beta chain was sequenced during a study of human T cells and chemical hapten exposure. Study summary: All patients underwent weekly scalp dosing with diphenylcyclopropenone for the full roughly 25-week study. TCR yields differed between samples (mainly from small differences in pooled library volume).

CDR3 length: 12 amino acids. Per germline, CDR1 DFQATT and CDR2 SNEGSKA (reference sequence). Trimming took 4 bases from V and 7 from J, leaving 13 bases between them. Time point meaning: pre-sensitization, week 0. The sample's treatment: therapeutic diphenylcyclopropenone sensitization with weekly scalp DPC. During construction of the library, unique molecular identifiers were attached to individual cDNA molecules for quantitative, reproducible TCR counting. As originally analysed: 95,638 TCRs per sample was the median, with a range of roughly 20,000 to 750,000. One entry per CDR3 protein results from TCRdb running MiXCR on the RACE reads. Clone size and V and J calls follow TCRdb, not the original study. This sample yields 150,000 to 200,000 distinct CDR3 sequences, of which 25% to 30% are seen a single time; about 2.7% belongs to the top ten.

The clonotype originates from a young woman with alopecia areata. Some clones in this sample may be carry-over from other donors' samples. The genes are TRBV20-1 and TRBJ2-5, with D uncertain. The sequences come from whole blood, collected in connection with sensitization to the hapten diphenylcyclopropenone (DPC). The CDR3 DNA follows: TGCAGTGCTAAGGGTCCTGGTGGGACCCAGTACTTC. Translation: CSAKGPGGTQYF.